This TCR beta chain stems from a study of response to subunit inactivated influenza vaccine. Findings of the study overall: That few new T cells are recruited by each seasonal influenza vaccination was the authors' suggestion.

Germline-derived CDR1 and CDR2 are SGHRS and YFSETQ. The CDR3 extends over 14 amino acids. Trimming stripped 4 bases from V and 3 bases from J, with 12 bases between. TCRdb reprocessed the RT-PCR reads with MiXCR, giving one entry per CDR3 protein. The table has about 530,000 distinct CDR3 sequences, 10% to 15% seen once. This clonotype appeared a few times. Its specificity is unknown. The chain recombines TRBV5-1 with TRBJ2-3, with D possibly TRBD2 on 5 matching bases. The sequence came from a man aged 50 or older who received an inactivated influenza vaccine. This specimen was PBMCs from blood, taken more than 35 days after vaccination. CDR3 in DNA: TGCGCCAGCAGCCGACGAGAGGGAACAGATACGCAGTATTTT. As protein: CASSRREGTDTQYF.